The 27 T cell receptor beta chains below all came from one sample that was sequenced in a study of cytomegalovirus exposure and HLA in healthy donors. PCR involved 60 Vbeta and 13 Jbeta primers. Method: immunoSEQ multiplex PCR; TCRdb's copy keeps in-frame clones and lacks some. The sample consists of about 90,000 clones, roughly 84% of them appearing once. Sequencing was done on a sample of PBMCs. The receptors were sampled from a man aged 30 to 39 in good health and CMV-seronegative.

V is TRBV7-2 and J is TRBJ1-2; the D gene is possibly TRBD1 (5 bases). This CDR3 has 14 amino acids. V was trimmed by 1 base and J by 6 bases, leaving 12 bases between them. Germline CDR1 is SGHTA and CDR2 is FQGNSA. The CDR3 sequence: CASSLDNRPHGYTF. Written as DNA, the CDR3 is TGTGCCAGCAGCTTAGATAACAGGCCGCATGGCTACACCTTC.

This sequence joins TRBV4-1 and TRBJ1-5; D not resolved. CDR1 MGHRA and CDR2 YSYEKL come from the germline V gene. The CDR3 length is 16 residues. The V and J ends lost 0 bases and 5 bases respectively, with 14 bases between them. As DNA, the CDR3 is TGCGCCAGCAGCCAAGAATCGCAGGTGTTCGATCAGCCCCAGCATTTT. Protein: CASSQESQVFDQPQHF.

The rearrangement joins TRBV10-3 to TRBJ2-6, with D unclear. The CDR3 is 14 amino acids. The germline V and J ends were trimmed by 10 bases and 0 bases, with 10 bases remaining between them. Per germline, CDR1 ENHRY and CDR2 SYGVKD. The CDR3 is CATFSDSGANVLTF. CDR3 bases: TGTGCCACTTTCTCAGACTCTGGGGCCAACGTCCTGACTTTC.

The V call is TRBV19, the J call TRBJ1-5; D call uncertain. Germline V gene data show CDR1 as LNHDA and CDR2 as SQIVND (reference sequence). CDR3 length: 13 residues. V gave up 3 bases and J gave up 6 bases, with 9 bases separating them. This CDR3 reads CASSMPNSQPQHF. In nucleotides, the CDR3 is TGTGCCAGTAGTATGCCCAACAGTCAGCCCCAGCATTTT.

V is TRBV25-1 and J is TRBJ1-1, with 7 bases that match TRBD1. The trim removed 6 bases at V and 4 bases at J, leaving 5 bases unmatched. The CDR3 contains 13 residues. Germline V gives CDR1 MGHDK, CDR2 SYGVNS. For the CDR3, the DNA is TGTGCCAGCAGCCGACAGGGTCCCACTGAAGCTTTCTTT. This sequence encodes CASSRQGPTEAFF.

The count of this clone is one. The genes are TRBV27 and TRBJ1-6; no clear D. The CDR3 is 15 amino acids. The V gene's germline CDR1 is MNHEY and CDR2 SMNVEV (reference sequence). Trimming pared 2 bases from V and 6 bases from J, leaving 11 bases between. The CDR3 DNA is TGTGCCAGCAGTTTAGAGGGTCAGACTAATTCACCCCTCCACTTT. Translating it yields CASSLEGQTNSPLHF.

The chain employs TRBV27 and TRBJ1-3; D uncertain. Germline-derived CDR1 and CDR2 are MNHEY and SMNVEV (reference sequence). This CDR3 has 14 amino acids. The germline V and J ends were trimmed by 6 bases and 1 base, with 10 bases remaining between them. The CDR3 DNA is TGTGCCAGCAGCTGGAGGGCTTCTGGAAACACCATATATTTT. Protein sequence: CASSWRASGNTIYF.

V usage is TRBV23-1 and J usage is TRBJ1-1; the D gene is possibly TRBD1 (5 bases). TRBV23-1 is annotated as an ORF whose role is uncertain. V lost 3 bases, J lost 5 bases, and 19 bases lay in between. The CDR3 is 16 residues long. CDR3 sequence reads: CASSHTLSGGKTEAFF. CDR3 coding DNA: TGCGCCAGCAGTCACACCCTCTCGGGGGGAAAGACTGAAGCTTTCTTT.

The chain has TRBV19 and TRBJ2-7; TRBD2 might be the D (5 bases). The germline V and J ends were trimmed by 7 bases and 0 bases, with 16 bases remaining between them. The germline CDR1 and CDR2 sequences are LNHDA and SQIVND (reference sequence). This CDR3 comprises 15 residues. CDR3 region: CASKNTGMSSYEQYF. The CDR3 nucleotides read TGTGCCAGTAAGAATACCGGGATGAGCTCCTACGAGCAGTACTTC.

V usage is TRBV7-8 and J usage is TRBJ2-7; 8 positions agree with TRBD1. The CDR3 has 14 residues. Unmatched junction bases numbered 5, after V lost 5 bases and J lost 2 bases. Germline values: CDR1 SGHVS, CDR2 FQNEAQ. This chain's CDR3 is CASSDRTGPYEQYF. The CDR3 coding sequence is TGTGCCAGCAGCGATCGGACAGGGCCCTACGAGCAGTACTTC.

The chain couples TRBV29-1 to TRBJ1-1; D perhaps matches TRBD1 (5 bases). V gave up 4 bases and J gave up 0 bases, with 6 bases separating them. The CDR3 is 12 amino acids. CDR1 is SQVTM, CDR2 ANQGSEA, per germline. DNA for the CDR3: TGCAGCGTTGGACAGCTGAACACTGAAGCTTTCTTT. It translates to CSVGQLNTEAFF.

The CDR3 is CASKDSNYDEQYF. In DNA, the CDR3 is TGTGCCAGCAAAGACAGTAATTATGACGAGCAGTACTTC. The chain joins TRBV27 to TRBJ2-7, with D possibly TRBD1 on 5 matching bases. CDR3 length equals 13 residues. Germline loops: CDR1 MNHEY, CDR2 SMNVEV (reference sequence). Trimming cost V 7 bases and J 5 bases, with 15 bases left between them.

The chain joins TRBV29-1 to TRBJ1-4, with 9 nucleotides matching TRBD1. CDR3 length: 12 residues. The V segment lost 6 bases and the J segment 7 bases; nucleotides outside the gene matches: 3. CDR1 SQVTM and CDR2 ANQGSEA come from the germline V gene. The CDR3 loop reads CSVGQGSEKLFF. The CDR3 DNA follows: TGCAGCGTGGGACAGGGAAGTGAAAAACTGTTTTTT. Drawing the rest from reference TRBV29-1 and TRBJ1-4, the complete variable domain is SAVISQKPSRDICQRGTSLTIQCQVDSQVTMMFWYRQQPGQSLTLIATANQGSEATYESGFVIDKFPISRPNLTFSTLTVSNMSPEDSSIYLCSVGQGSEKLFFGSGTQLSVL.

The V gene is TRBV5-1, the J gene TRBJ1-1; D is ambiguous. Germline values: CDR1 SGHRS, CDR2 YFSETQ. This CDR3 has 14 amino acids. Trimming took off 5 bases at V and 1 base at J, with 12 bases between the two ends. In DNA, the CDR3 is TGCGCCAGCAGTTCTGGTGGCGGGAACACTGAAGCTTTCTTT. It yields the protein CASSSGGGNTEAFF.

The rearrangement links TRBV12-2 to TRBJ1-5; the table names TRBD1, a call not compared with the DNA. TRBV12-2 is labeled a pseudogene. This CDR3 has 19 residues. The CDR3, as DNA: TGTGCAAGTCGCTTACCCGGGACAGGGGGCATGGGGATTCGTCAGCCCCAGCATTTT. Translating it yields CASRLPGTGGMGIRQPQHF.

The chain is built from TRBV5-1 and TRBJ1-2; D gene uncertain. Germline CDR1 SGHRS, CDR2 YFSETQ. V lost 0 bases and J lost 2, with 14 bases in between. CDR3 size: 16 residues. The CDR3 bases are TGCGCCAGCAGCTTGGCCGAGGGCACCGTGAACTATGGCTACACCTTC. This encodes CASSLAEGTVNYGYTF.

The rearrangement joins TRBV21-1 to TRBJ2-7; the table assigns TRBD1, which was not confirmed against the DNA. TRBV21-1 is marked as a pseudogene. The CDR3 extends over 15 amino acids. The CDR3 DNA sequence: TGTGCCAGCAGCAGGCCAGGGAATCGGTCCTACGAGCAGTACTTC. Translated, it gives CASSRPGNRSYEQYF.

The genes are TRBV5-1 and TRBJ1-3; 10 bases fit TRBD1. The CDR3 consists of 14 residues. V gave up 3 bases and J gave up 8 bases; unmatched junction bases: 5. Germline CDR1 is SGHRS and CDR2 is YFSETQ. The CDR3 DNA reads TGCGCCAGCAGCTGGGACAGGGGATCGGACACCATATATTTT. Translation: CASSWDRGSDTIYF. The full variable domain, its missing parts supplied by reference TRBV5-1 and TRBJ1-3, is KAGVTQTPRYLIKTRGQQVTLSCSPISGHRSVSWYQQTPGQGLQFLFEYFSETQRNKGNFPGRFSGRQFSNSRSEMNVSTLELGDSALYLCASSWDRGSDTIYFGEGSWLTVV.

This clone showed up just a few times. The chain joins TRBV10-1 to TRBJ1-6; D is perhaps TRBD1 (5 bases). The CDR3 loop spans 18 amino acids. Germline V CDR1 and CDR2: WNHNN, SYGVQD (reference sequence). Deletions cut 3 bases from V and 7 bases from J, with 22 bases between. The CDR3 DNA reads as TGCGCCAGCAGTGACCACACCTTGACAGTAGGGTTAAATTCACCCCTCCACTTT. Translation gives CASSDHTLTVGLNSPLHF.

The gene calls are TRBV14 and TRBJ2-7; tentatively, D is TRBD2 (6 bases). The CDR3 length is 16 residues. Trimming stripped 3 bases from V and 5 bases from J, with 20 bases between. The germline gives CDR1 SGHDN, CDR2 FVKESK. The CDR3 here is CASSHEKGRWKDEQYF. The DNA for the CDR3 is TGTGCCAGCAGCCATGAAAAGGGGAGGTGGAAAGACGAGCAGTACTTC.

The chain couples TRBV15 to TRBJ1-5; D perhaps matches TRBD1 (5 bases). The CDR3 sequence is 14 residues long. The V gene's germline CDR1 is LNHNV and CDR2 YYDKDF (reference sequence). The V end lost 1 base, the J end lost 3 bases, and 7 bases lay between the germline ends. DNA for the CDR3: TGTGCCACCAGCAGAGGACAGCACAATCAGCCCCAGCATTTT. Protein sequence: CATSRGQHNQPQHF.

The chain uses TRBV7-9 and TRBJ1-2; 8 nucleotides align to TRBD1. Germline CDR1 is SEHNR and CDR2 is FQNEAQ (reference sequence). The trim removed 0 bases at V and 4 bases at J, leaving 4 bases unmatched. The CDR3 contains 15 residues. CDR3 residues: CASSLAPTGGYGYTF. The CDR3 DNA sequence: TGTGCCAGCAGCTTAGCCCCTACAGGGGGCTATGGCTACACCTTC.

The V and J genes are TRBV11-3 and TRBJ1-1; tentatively, D is TRBD1 (6 bases). The CDR3 runs to 13 residues. The V gene's germline CDR1 is SGHNT and CDR2 YENEEA. The V and J ends lost 5 bases and 6 bases respectively, with 13 bases between them. The CDR3 sequence: CASSTDRRPEAFF. CDR3 DNA sequence: TGTGCCAGCAGCACCGACAGGCGCCCTGAAGCTTTCTTT.

J is TRBJ2-3 and V is TRBV19; TRBD2 agrees at 7 bases. The CDR3 spans 15 residues. Germline V CDR1 and CDR2: LNHDA, SQIVND (reference sequence). V lost 7 bases, J lost 2 bases, and 9 bases stayed unmatched. CDR3 amino acids: CASKPRRGDTDTQYF. In DNA form, the CDR3 reads TGTGCCAGTAAACCGAGACGGGGGGACACAGATACGCAGTATTTT.

This sequence joins TRBV2 and TRBJ2-7; possibly TRBD1 for D (5 bases). Germline lookup yields CDR1 SNHLY and CDR2 FYNNEI. This CDR3 has 13 residues. V was clipped by 4 bases and J by 2 bases, with 9 bases between them. This chain's CDR3 is CASSGQNPYEQYF. The CDR3 bases are TGTGCCAGCAGTGGACAGAATCCCTACGAGCAGTACTTC.

V and J are TRBV5-4 and TRBJ1-6, with 8 bases matching TRBD1. Germline values: CDR1 SGHNT, CDR2 YYREEE (reference sequence). The CDR3 has 14 residues. Trimming cost V 1 base and J 8 bases; bases outside gene matches: 2. The CDR3 region has the DNA TGTGCCAGCAGCTTGCCAGGGGGCGATTCACCCCTCCACTTT. Protein: CASSLPGGDSPLHF.

The count of this clone is one. V usage is TRBV7-2 and J usage is TRBJ1-1; possible D gene TRBD1, 5 bases. Trimming shortened V by 3 bases and J by 3 bases, and 11 bases separated the two germline ends. Germline assignment: CDR1 SGHTA and CDR2 FQGNSA. CDR3 length: 14 residues. For the CDR3, the DNA is TGTGCCAGCAGCTTCAGATGGGGGGACACTGAAGCTTTCTTT. Its translation: CASSFRWGDTEAFF.